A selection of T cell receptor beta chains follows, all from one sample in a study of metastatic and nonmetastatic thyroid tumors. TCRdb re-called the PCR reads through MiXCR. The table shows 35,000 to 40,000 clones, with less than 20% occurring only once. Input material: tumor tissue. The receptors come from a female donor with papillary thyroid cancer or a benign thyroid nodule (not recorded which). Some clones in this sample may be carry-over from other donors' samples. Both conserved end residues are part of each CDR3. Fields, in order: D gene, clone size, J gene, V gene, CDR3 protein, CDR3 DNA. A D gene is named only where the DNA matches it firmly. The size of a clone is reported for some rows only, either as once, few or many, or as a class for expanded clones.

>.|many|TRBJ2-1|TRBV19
CASSIEGLSPIAEQFF
TGTGCCAGTAGTATAGAAGGACTATCTCCTATTGCTGAGCAGTTCTTC
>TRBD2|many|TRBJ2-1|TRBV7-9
CASSLRPSGRIHEQFF
TGTGCCAGCAGCTTACGGCCTAGCGGGAGGATCCATGAGCAGTTCTTC
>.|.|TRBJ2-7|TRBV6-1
CASSDGISYEQYF
TGTGCCAGCAGTGATGGGATCTCCTACGAGCAGTACTTC
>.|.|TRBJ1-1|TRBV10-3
CAISWSMGMNTEAFF
TGTGCCATCAGTTGGTCGATGGGCATGAACACTGAAGCTTTCTTT
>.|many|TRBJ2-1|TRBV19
CASSQGNYNEQFF
TGTGCCAGTAGCCAGGGAAACTACAATGAGCAGTTCTTC
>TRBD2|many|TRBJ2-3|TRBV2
CASRVRTSVDTQYF
TGTGCCAGCAGGGTCAGAACTAGCGTAGATACGCAGTATTTT
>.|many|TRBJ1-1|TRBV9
CASSVGNLNTEAFF
TGTGCCAGCAGCGTGGGAAACCTGAACACTGAAGCTTTCTTT
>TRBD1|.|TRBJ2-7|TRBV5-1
CASSLTWTGEADEQYF
TGCGCCAGCAGCTTGACCTGGACAGGGGAGGCAGACGAGCAGTACTTC
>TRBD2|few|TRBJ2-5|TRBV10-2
CASSRGVGGETQYF
TGCGCCAGCAGTCGCGGCGTGGGAGGGGAGACCCAGTACTTC
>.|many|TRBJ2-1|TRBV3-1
CASSHAEGRNEQFF
TGTGCCAGCAGCCACGCGGAAGGGCGAAATGAGCAGTTCTTC
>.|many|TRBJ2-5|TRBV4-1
CASSRGDPGLQETQYF
TGCGCCAGCAGCCGGGGCGACCCAGGACTCCAAGAGACCCAGTACTTC
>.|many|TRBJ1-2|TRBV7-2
CASSLDGSVDYGYTF
TGTGCCAGCAGCTTGGATGGGTCGGTGGACTATGGCTACACCTTC
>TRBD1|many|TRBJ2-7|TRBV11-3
CASSLDRFGYEQYF
TGTGCCAGCAGCTTGGACAGGTTTGGTTACGAGCAGTACTTC
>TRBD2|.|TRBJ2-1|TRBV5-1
CASILARLAGKNERFF
TGCGCCAGCATCTTGGCCAGACTAGCGGGGAAGAATGAGCGGTTCTTC
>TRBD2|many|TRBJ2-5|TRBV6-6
CASSNLGTSGRAGGKTQYF
TGTGCCAGCAGTAACCTTGGGACTAGCGGGAGGGCCGGAGGAAAGACCCAGTACTTC
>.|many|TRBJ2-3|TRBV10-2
CASSLEPQVDSDTQYF
TGCGCCAGCAGTCTAGAGCCACAGGTCGACTCAGATACGCAGTATTTT
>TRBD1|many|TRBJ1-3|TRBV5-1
CASSSTGTGSGNTIYF
TGCGCCAGCAGCAGCACCGGGACAGGGTCTGGAAACACCATATATTTT
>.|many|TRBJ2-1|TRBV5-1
CASSLGSNEQFF
TGCGCCAGCAGCTTGGGGAGCAATGAGCAGTTCTTC
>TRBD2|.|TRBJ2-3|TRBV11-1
CASSLGLAGDTDTQYF
TGTGCCAGTAGCTTAGGACTAGCGGGTGACACAGATACTCAGTATTTT
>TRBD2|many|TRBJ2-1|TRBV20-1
CSARDETSGSSYNEQFF
TGCAGTGCTAGAGATGAAACTAGCGGGAGCTCCTACAATGAGCAGTTCTTC
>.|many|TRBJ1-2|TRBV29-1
CSVESYNYGYTF
TGCAGCGTTGAGTCCTATAACTATGGCTACACCTTC
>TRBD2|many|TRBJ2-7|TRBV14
CASSQDRLAGGGGYEQYF
TGTGCCAGCAGCCAAGATCGACTAGCGGGAGGAGGGGGCTACGAGCAGTACTTC
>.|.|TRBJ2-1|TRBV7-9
CAGFTEFYNDQFF
TGTGCCGGGTTCACCGAGTTTTACAATGATCAGTTCTTC
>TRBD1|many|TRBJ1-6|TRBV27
CASRRRTGAESSPLHF
TGTGCCAGCAGGCGCCGGACAGGGGCTGAAAGTTCACCCCTCCACTTT
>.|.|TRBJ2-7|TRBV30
CAWILGHWWAASEQYF
TGTGCCTGGATCCTAGGCCATTGGTGGGCGGCAAGCGAGCAGTACTTC
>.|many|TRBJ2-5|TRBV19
CASSWAYGTQYF
TGTGCCAGTAGTTGGGCTTATGGGACCCAGTACTTC
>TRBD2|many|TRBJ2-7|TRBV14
CASSPALAGVGEQYF
TGTGCCAGCAGCCCAGCACTAGCGGGAGTTGGTGAGCAGTACTTC
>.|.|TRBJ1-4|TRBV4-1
CASSPAWGVTEKLFF
TGCGCCAGCAGCCCAGCTTGGGGAGTAACTGAAAAACTGTTTTTT
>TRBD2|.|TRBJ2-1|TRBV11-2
CASSLGSGRVSIEQVF
TGTGCCAGCAGCTTAGGGAGCGGGAGAGTCTCAATTGAGCAGGTCTTC
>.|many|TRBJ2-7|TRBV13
CASSLIYEQYF
TGTGCCAGCAGCCTAATCTACGAGCAGTACTTC
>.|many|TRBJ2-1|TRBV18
CASSPGTIYNEQFF
TGTGCCAGCTCACCAGGGACGATTTACAATGAGCAGTTCTTC
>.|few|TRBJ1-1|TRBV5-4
CASRKSPQTNTEAFF
TGTGCCAGCAGGAAGTCACCACAGACGAACACTGAAGCTTTCTTT
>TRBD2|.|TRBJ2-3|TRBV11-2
CSSSQGRGLAYGTDTQYF
TGTTCCAGCAGCCAGGGACGGGGACTAGCGTATGGCACAGATACTCAGTATTTT
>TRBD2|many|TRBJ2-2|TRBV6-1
CASTLAGVNTGELFF
TGTGCCAGCACACTAGCGGGAGTGAACACCGGGGAGCTGTTTTTT
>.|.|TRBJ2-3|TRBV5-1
CASGLEVRYTDTQYF
TGCGCCAGTGGCTTGGAGGTACGGTACACAGATACGCAGTATTTT
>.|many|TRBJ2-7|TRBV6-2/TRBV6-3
CASTRTGSYEQYF
TGTGCCAGCACGCGGACCGGGTCCTACGAGCAGTACTTC
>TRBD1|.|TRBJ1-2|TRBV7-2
CASIGLPGQGYGYTF
TGTGCCAGCATCGGACTTCCGGGACAGGGATATGGCTACACCTTC
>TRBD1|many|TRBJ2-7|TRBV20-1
CSAEGTGGSIYEQYF
TGCAGTGCCGAAGGCACAGGGGGTAGTATCTACGAGCAGTACTTC
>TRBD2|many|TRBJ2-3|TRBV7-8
CASSRSGTSTDTQYF
TGTGCCAGCAGCCGCAGCGGGACTAGCACAGATACGCAGTATTTT
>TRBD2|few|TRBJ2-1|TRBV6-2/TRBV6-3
CASSRTSGLDPYNEQFF
TGTGCCAGCAGTAGGACTAGCGGGTTAGACCCTTACAATGAGCAGTTCTTC
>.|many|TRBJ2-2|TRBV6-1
CASSPGTQLFF
TGTGCCAGCAGCCCGGGGACCCAGCTGTTTTTT
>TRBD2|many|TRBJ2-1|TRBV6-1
CASSESYYRDYYNEQFF
TGTGCCAGCAGTGAATCTTACTACCGGGACTACTACAATGAGCAGTTCTTC
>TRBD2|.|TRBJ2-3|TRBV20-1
CSARGLAVATDTQYF
TGCAGTGCTAGAGGGCTAGCGGTAGCCACGGATACGCAGTATTTT
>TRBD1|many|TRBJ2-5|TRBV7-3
CASSLAGTGGETQYF
TGTGCCAGCAGCTTGGCCGGGACAGGGGGGGAGACCCAGTACTTC
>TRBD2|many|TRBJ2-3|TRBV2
CASSGTSGYTDTQYF
TGTGCCAGCAGTGGGACTAGCGGGTACACAGATACGCAGTATTTT
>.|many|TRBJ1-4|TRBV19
CASQITNEKLFF
TGTGCCAGCCAGATCACTAATGAAAAACTGTTTTTT
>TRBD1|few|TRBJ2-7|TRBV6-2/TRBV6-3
CASSIRTGILTEQYF
TGTGCCAGCAGTATACGGACAGGGATATTGACCGAGCAGTACTTC
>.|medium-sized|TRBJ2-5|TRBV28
CASSFSQIQETQYF
TGTGCCAGCAGTTTTTCCCAAATACAAGAGACCCAGTACTTC
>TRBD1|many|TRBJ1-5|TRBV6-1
CASGRTGGNQPQHF
TGTGCCAGCGGCAGGACAGGGGGCAATCAGCCCCAGCATTTT